This passage covers 30 T cell receptor beta chains from one sample sequenced in a study of cytomegalovirus exposure and HLA in healthy donors. Primers for the PCR totalled 60 Vbeta and 13 Jbeta. Only in-frame clones appear in the TCRdb table, and some are missing; sequencing was by immunoSEQ multiplex PCR. The data contain roughly 120,000 clones, 65% to 75% of them singletons. Sequenced: PBMCs. Receptors originate from a man aged 40-49 years in good health and CMV-seropositive.

This clone turned up a few times. The V and J genes are TRBV9 and TRBJ2-1, with D possibly TRBD1 on 6 matching bases. The CDR3 spans 14 residues. Germline CDR1 is SGDLS and CDR2 is YYNGEE. The V gene lost 0 bases and the J gene lost 6 bases, with 10 bases spanning the gap. The DNA of the CDR3 is TGTGCCAGCAGCGTAGCGTGGGGGCGCAATGAGCAGTTCTTC. Translating gives CASSVAWGRNEQFF.

Details on this clone: Other DNA sequences in the sample encode the same CDR3. This chain connects TRBV28 to TRBJ2-7; TRBD1 is a possible D gene (5 bases). Trimming took off 6 bases at V and 0 bases at J, with 9 bases between the two ends. Germline CDR1 is MDHEN and CDR2 is SYDVKM. There are 13 residues in the CDR3. CDR3 in DNA: TGTGCCAGCAGCTTGGGGCGCTCCTACGAGCAGTACTTC. Translation: CASSLGRSYEQYF.

The chain carries TRBV28 and TRBJ2-6; D gene ambiguous. This CDR3 contains 15 residues. The V gene's germline CDR1 is MDHEN and CDR2 SYDVKM. The V end was cut by 6 bases, the J end by 1 base, with 10 bases between. The CDR3 nucleotides read TGTGCCAGCAGCCCTGCACTATCTGGGGCCAACGTCCTGACTTTC. Its protein is CASSPALSGANVLTF. Together with reference TRBV28 and TRBJ2-6, the CDR3 gives the full variable domain: DVKVTQSSRYLVKRTGEKVFLECVQDMDHENMFWYRQDPGLGLRLIYFSYDVKMKEKGDIPEGYSVSREKKERFSLILESASTNQTSMYLCASSPALSGANVLTFGAGSRLTVL.

The chain carries TRBV5-1 and TRBJ2-7; TRBD1 agrees at 7 bases. Per germline, CDR1 SGHRS and CDR2 YFSETQ. The CDR3 extends over 17 amino acids. V shed 1 base and J 7 bases; nucleotides not matched to a gene: 17. The CDR3 is CASSLWGWGRGLREQYF. CDR3 nucleotide sequence: TGCGCCAGCAGCTTGTGGGGATGGGGAAGGGGGCTACGGGAGCAGTACTTC.

The chain joins TRBV6-1 to TRBJ1-5; D not certain. Germline CDR1 is MNHNS and CDR2 is SASEGT. Trimming took off 3 bases at V and 3 bases at J, with 9 bases between the two ends. The CDR3 loop spans 14 amino acids. The CDR3 nucleotides read TGTGCCAGCAGTGATTCTAACCTCAATCAGCCCCAGCATTTT. Its protein product is CASSDSNLNQPQHF.

The chain joins TRBV5-6 to TRBJ2-2, with a weak D call TRBD2 (6 bases). Deletions cut 0 bases from V and 3 bases from J, with 15 bases between. The germline gives CDR1 SGHDT, CDR2 YYEEEE. The CDR3 has 17 amino acids. CDR3 region: CASSLGLGGTYTGELFF. The CDR3 coding sequence is TGTGCCAGCAGCTTGGGGCTCGGGGGTACTTACACCGGGGAGCTGTTTTTT. Using reference TRBV5-6 and TRBJ2-2 for the parts outside the CDR3, the full variable domain is DAGVTQSPTHLIKTRGQQVTLRCSPKSGHDTVSWYQQALGQGPQFIFQYYEEEERQRGNFPDRFSGHQFPNYSSELNVNALLLGDSALYLCASSLGLGGTYTGELFFGEGSRLTVL.

The rearrangement uses TRBV27 and TRBJ2-3; TRBD1 might be the D (7 bases). V lost 2 bases to trimming and J lost 6 bases, with 15 bases between them. The germline gives CDR1 MNHEY, CDR2 SMNVEV (reference sequence). The CDR3 length is 15 residues. The CDR3 region is CASSLLGRGEDTQYF. CDR3 bases: TGTGCCAGCAGTTTACTGGGCAGGGGGGAGGATACGCAGTATTTT.

The V gene is TRBV7-6, the J gene TRBJ1-6; a possible D gene is TRBD1 (6 bases). Germline V lookup: CDR1 SGHVS, CDR2 FNYEAQ. V was clipped by 1 base and J by 6 bases, with 7 bases between them. This CDR3 is built from 14 residues. The CDR3 bases are TGTGCCAGCAGCTTAGGAGGGGGTAATTCACCCCTCCACTTT. Translating gives CASSLGGGNSPLHF.

This clone occurred a few times. Other DNA sequences in this sample translate to the same CDR3. The J gene is TRBJ1-2, the V gene TRBV6-5; 9 bases map to TRBD1. The germline V gene encodes CDR1 MNHEY and CDR2 SVGAGI. J gave up 8 bases and V 3 bases, and 7 bases lay outside the gene matches. There are 14 residues in the CDR3. CDR3 loop: CASSYTGTGIGYTF. As DNA, the CDR3 is TGTGCCAGCAGTTATACCGGGACAGGGATAGGCTACACCTTC.

In its sample, this clone was seen a few times. DNA for the CDR3: TGTGCCAGCAGTTTTCCGGGACAGGGTTATTTCAATGAGCAGTTCTTC. Its protein is CASSFPGQGYFNEQFF. The J gene is TRBJ2-1, the V gene TRBV6-6, with 9 bases lining up with TRBD1. The CDR3 has 16 amino acids. Unmatched junction bases numbered 10, after V lost 4 bases and J lost 6 bases. Germline loops: CDR1 MNHNY, CDR2 SVGAGI (reference sequence).

This chain joins TRBV5-4 and TRBJ2-3; TRBD2 aligns across 8 bases. With V trimmed by 4 bases and J by 1 base, 8 bases remained unmatched. The V gene's germline CDR1 is SGHNT and CDR2 YYREEE (reference sequence). This CDR3 comprises 16 residues. CDR3: CASSHMGLGGTDTQYF. CDR3 nucleotides: TGTGCCAGCAGCCACATGGGACTAGGGGGCACAGATACGCAGTATTTT. Looking up the rest from reference TRBV5-4 and TRBJ2-3 gives the full variable domain: ETGVTQSPTHLIKTRGQQVTLRCSSQSGHNTVSWYQQALGQGPQFIFQYYREEENGRGNFPPRFSGLQFPNYSSELNVNALELDDSALYLCASSHMGLGGTDTQYFGPGTRLTVL.

The chain is built from TRBV28 and TRBJ2-3; D gene unclear. The CDR3 length is 15 residues. Germline V gene lookup returns CDR1 MDHEN and CDR2 SYDVKM. The germline V and J ends were trimmed by 1 base and 6 bases, with 14 bases remaining between them. CDR3 in amino acids: CASSLSLEWWDTQYF. CDR3 in DNA: TGTGCCAGCAGTTTATCTCTGGAGTGGTGGGATACGCAGTATTTT.

J is TRBJ1-5 and V is TRBV6-1, with 9 bases matching TRBD1. V lost 2 bases to trimming and J lost 5 bases; unmatched junction nucleotides: 4. The germline CDR1 and CDR2 sequences are MNHNS and SASEGT. The CDR3 covers 15 residues. CDR3: CASSERTGEDQPQHF. CDR3 bases: TGTGCCAGCAGTGAAAGGACAGGGGAAGATCAGCCCCAGCATTTT.

This clone was seen a single time. The genes are TRBV6-6 and TRBJ2-3, with TRBD1 identical over 8 bases. This CDR3 contains 14 residues. The V gene's germline CDR1 is MNHNY and CDR2 SVGAGI (reference sequence). The V and J ends lost 5 bases and 4 bases, in that order; junction bases with no gene match: 5. The CDR3 DNA sequence: TGTGCCAGCAGTAAAGACAGGGGTCCAGATACGCAGTATTTT. This encodes CASSKDRGPDTQYF.

The chain links TRBV28 to TRBJ1-5; 9 positions agree with TRBD1. Germline lookup yields CDR1 MDHEN and CDR2 SYDVKM. With V trimmed by 3 bases and J by 2 bases, 5 bases remained unmatched. CDR3 length equals 16 residues. The CDR3 region is CASSLTGGIGNQPQHF. The CDR3, as DNA: TGTGCCAGCAGTTTGACAGGGGGGATAGGCAATCAGCCCCAGCATTTT.

This rearrangement joins TRBV19 to TRBJ1-4; a possible D gene is TRBD1 (6 bases). Germline V CDR1 and CDR2: LNHDA, SQIVND (reference sequence). The V end was cut by 5 bases, the J end by 1 base, with 14 bases between. The CDR3 loop spans 16 amino acids. CDR3 DNA sequence: TGTGCCAGTAGTTTCGGACAGTCGAGAACTAATGAAAAACTGTTTTTT. Its translation is CASSFGQSRTNEKLFF.

The chain carries TRBV19 and TRBJ2-1, with D possibly being TRBD2 (5 bases). Germline V gene sequence: CDR1 LNHDA, CDR2 SQIVND (reference sequence). This CDR3 region has 15 residues. With 5 bases removed from V and 0 bases from J, the gap between germline ends came to 11 bases. The CDR3 coding sequence is TGTGCCAGTAGTGTTCCGGGGAACTCCTACAATGAGCAGTTCTTC. This codes for CASSVPGNSYNEQFF.

The chain couples TRBV19 to TRBJ1-1; D uncertain. V lost 11 bases, J lost 0 bases, and 16 bases lay in between. This CDR3 is built from 14 residues. Germline values: CDR1 LNHDA, CDR2 SQIVND (reference sequence). The CDR3 DNA sequence: TGTGCCGCGACCGGAGGGTCCCTGAACACTGAAGCTTTCTTT. Encoded protein: CAATGGSLNTEAFF.

Note on this clone: One junction end does not reproduce the germline sequence, and a read error may be involved. V usage is TRBV28 and J usage is TRBJ2-7; 7 nucleotides agree with TRBD1. Germline loops: CDR1 MDHEN, CDR2 SYDVKM. This CDR3 is 14 amino acids long. CDR3 sequence: CASSGDRRAYGQYF. In nucleotides, the CDR3 is TGTGCCAGCAGTGGGGACAGAAGGGCTTACGGGCAGTACTTC.

This chain links TRBV5-1 with TRBJ2-1, with 8 bases matching TRBD2. The germline CDR1 and CDR2 sequences are SGHRS and YFSETQ. The CDR3 sequence is 15 residues long. V shed 3 bases and J 10 bases; nucleotides not matched to a gene: 12. The DNA for the CDR3 is TGCGCCAGCAGCTGGGGGCTGGCGGGAGGACAAGAGCAGTTCTTC. This encodes CASSWGLAGGQEQFF.

The chain has TRBV18 and TRBJ1-3; D uncertain. The CDR3 covers 16 residues. Germline V lookup: CDR1 KGHSH, CDR2 LQKENI. The germline V and J ends were trimmed by 2 bases and 0 bases, with 11 bases remaining between them. The CDR3: CASSPGARSSGNTIYF. CDR3 nucleotide sequence: TGTGCCAGCTCACCAGGTGCACGGAGCTCTGGAAACACCATATATTTT. The full variable domain, its missing parts supplied by reference TRBV18 and TRBJ1-3, is NAGVMQNPRHLVRRRGQEARLRCSPMKGHSHVYWYRQLPEEGLKFMVYLQKENIIDESGMPKERFSAEFPKEGPSILRIQQVVRGDSAAYFCASSPGARSSGNTIYFGEGSWLTVV.

The genes are TRBV21-1 and TRBJ2-7; whether TRBD1, the table's D call, matches the DNA was not checked. TRBV21-1 is recorded as a pseudogene. The CDR3 is made up of 14 amino acids. CDR3 sequence reads: CASNKDRFGNEQYF. In nucleotides, the CDR3 is TGTGCCAGCAATAAGGACAGGTTTGGCAACGAGCAGTACTTC.

The chain has TRBV15 and TRBJ1-2; the D gene is possibly TRBD1 (6 bases). This CDR3 comprises 14 residues. V shed 0 bases and J shed 8 bases, with 13 bases lying between them. Germline CDR1 and CDR2: LNHNV and YYDKDF (reference sequence). The CDR3, as DNA: TGTGCCACCAGCAGAGATTTCACAGGGCAGGGCTACACCTTC. Translated, it gives CATSRDFTGQGYTF. The full variable domain, rest sourced from reference TRBV15 and TRBJ1-2, is DAMVIQNPRYQVTQFGKPVTLSCSQTLNHNVMYWYQQKSSQAPKLLFHYYDKDFNNEADTPDNFQSRRPNTSFCFLDIRSPGLGDTAMYLCATSRDFTGQGYTFGSGTRLTVV.

The chain recombines TRBV29-1 with TRBJ2-7; possibly TRBD1 for D (5 bases). The CDR3 has 11 amino acids. Germline assignment: CDR1 SQVTM and CDR2 ANQGSEA. Trimming pared 6 bases from V and 2 bases from J, leaving 8 bases between. In nucleotides, the CDR3 is TGCAGCGTGGCACAGGCCTACGAGCAGTACTTC. This gives the protein CSVAQAYEQYF.

The rearrangement links TRBV5-4 to TRBJ2-2; tentatively, D is TRBD2 (6 bases). V lost 1 base to trimming and J lost 1 base, with 8 bases between them. Germline V CDR1 and CDR2: SGHNT, YYREEE (reference sequence). The CDR3 is 15 residues long. The CDR3 loop is CASSLISGNTGELFF. CDR3 DNA: TGTGCCAGCAGCTTGATTAGCGGGAACACCGGGGAGCTGTTTTTT. Full variable domain (rest looked up from reference TRBV5-4 and TRBJ2-2): ETGVTQSPTHLIKTRGQQVTLRCSSQSGHNTVSWYQQALGQGPQFIFQYYREEENGRGNFPPRFSGLQFPNYSSELNVNALELDDSALYLCASSLISGNTGELFFGEGSRLTVL.

The CDR3 reads CASSPPQISNQPQHF. For the CDR3, the DNA is TGTGCCAGTAGTCCCCCCCAGATAAGCAATCAGCCCCAGCATTTT. The rearrangement uses TRBV19 and TRBJ1-5; D remains ambiguous. Deletions cut 5 bases from V and 1 base from J, with 12 bases between. The length of the CDR3 is 15 residues. CDR1 is LNHDA, CDR2 SQIVND, per germline (reference sequence).

This clone has only one observation. The rearrangement uses TRBV27 and TRBJ2-7, with D maybe TRBD1 (6 bases). Trimming removed 5 bases at V and 0 bases at J, with 14 bases between. Looked up from germline, CDR1 is MNHEY and CDR2 is SMNVEV (reference sequence). This CDR3 has 15 amino acids. CDR3 coding DNA: TGTGCCAGCAGTACCACAGGGCCCCCCTCCTACGAGCAGTACTTC. It is translated as CASSTTGPPSYEQYF.

The chain carries TRBV5-6 and TRBJ1-6, with TRBD1 as a possible D gene (5 bases). Germline V lookup: CDR1 SGHDT, CDR2 YYEEEE. V was pared by 4 bases and J by 1 base, with 12 bases between. CDR3 length equals 16 residues. CDR3 sequence (DNA): TGTGCCAGCAGCCCCCTCGGGGGATCCTATAATTCACCCCTCCACTTT. It yields the protein CASSPLGGSYNSPLHF. Using reference TRBV5-6 and TRBJ1-6 for the parts outside the CDR3, the full variable domain is DAGVTQSPTHLIKTRGQQVTLRCSPKSGHDTVSWYQQALGQGPQFIFQYYEEEERQRGNFPDRFSGHQFPNYSSELNVNALLLGDSALYLCASSPLGGSYNSPLHFGNGTRLTVT.

Details on this clone: The junction departs from germline at one end; a sequencing error may be responsible. This same CDR3 is encoded by further DNA sequences in the sample. This chain joins TRBV27 and TRBJ2-1; TRBD2 matches at 12 bases. This CDR3 comprises 16 residues. The germline CDR1 and CDR2 sequences are MNHEY and SMNVEV (reference sequence). The CDR3 region is CATRLAGVIADNEQFF. Written as DNA, the CDR3 is TGCGCCACCAGACTAGCGGGAGTAATAGCTGACAATGAGCAGTTCTTC.

This clone is a singleton in its sample. The CDR3 loop is CASGQSNEKLFF. CDR3 sequence (DNA): TGTGCTTCGGGACAGTCTAATGAAAAACTGTTTTTT. The chain recombines TRBV11-2 with TRBJ1-4, with 7 bases matching TRBD1. The CDR3 consists of 12 residues. Germline V gene data show CDR1 as SGHAT and CDR2 as FQNNGV.